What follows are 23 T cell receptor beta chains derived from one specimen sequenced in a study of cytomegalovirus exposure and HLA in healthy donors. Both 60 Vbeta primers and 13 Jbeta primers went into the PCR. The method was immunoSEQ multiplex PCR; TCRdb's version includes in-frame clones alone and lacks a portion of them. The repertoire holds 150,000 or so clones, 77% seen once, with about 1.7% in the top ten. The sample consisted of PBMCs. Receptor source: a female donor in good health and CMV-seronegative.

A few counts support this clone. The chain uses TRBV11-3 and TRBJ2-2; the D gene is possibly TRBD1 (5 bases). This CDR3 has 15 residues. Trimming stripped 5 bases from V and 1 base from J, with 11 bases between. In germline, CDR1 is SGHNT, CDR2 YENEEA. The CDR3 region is CASSVITGNTGELFF. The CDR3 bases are TGTGCCAGCAGCGTGATCACAGGGAACACCGGGGAGCTGTTTTTT. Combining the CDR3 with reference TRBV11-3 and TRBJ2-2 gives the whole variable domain EAGVVQSPRYKIIEKKQPVAFWCNPISGHNTLYWYLQNLGQGPELLIRYENEEAVDDSQLPKDRFSAERLKGVDSTLKIQPAELGDSAVYLCASSVITGNTGELFFGEGSRLTVL.

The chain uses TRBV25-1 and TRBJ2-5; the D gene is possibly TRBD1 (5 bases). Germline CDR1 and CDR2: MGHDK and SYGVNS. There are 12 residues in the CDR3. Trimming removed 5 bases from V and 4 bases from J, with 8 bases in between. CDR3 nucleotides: TGTGCCAGCAGTCAGGGTCGAGAGACCCAGTACTTC. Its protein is CASSQGRETQYF.

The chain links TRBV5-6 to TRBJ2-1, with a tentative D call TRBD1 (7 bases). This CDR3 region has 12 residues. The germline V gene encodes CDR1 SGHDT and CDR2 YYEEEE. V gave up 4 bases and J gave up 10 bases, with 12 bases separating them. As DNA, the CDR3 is TGTGCCAGCAGCGCAGGGGGGAGGGAGCAGTTCTTC. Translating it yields CASSAGGREQFF.

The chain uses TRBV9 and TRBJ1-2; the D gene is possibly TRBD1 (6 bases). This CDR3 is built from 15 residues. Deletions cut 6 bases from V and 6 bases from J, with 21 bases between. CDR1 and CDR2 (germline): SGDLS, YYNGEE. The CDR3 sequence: CASNQRGGDINGYTF. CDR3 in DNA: TGTGCCAGCAACCAAAGGGGGGGGGACATTAATGGCTACACCTTC.

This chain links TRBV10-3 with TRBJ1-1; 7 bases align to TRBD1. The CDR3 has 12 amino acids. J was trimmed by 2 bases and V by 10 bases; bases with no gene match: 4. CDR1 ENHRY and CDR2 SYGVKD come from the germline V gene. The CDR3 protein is CATGTANTEAFF. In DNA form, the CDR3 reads TGTGCCACGGGGACAGCAAACACTGAAGCTTTCTTT.

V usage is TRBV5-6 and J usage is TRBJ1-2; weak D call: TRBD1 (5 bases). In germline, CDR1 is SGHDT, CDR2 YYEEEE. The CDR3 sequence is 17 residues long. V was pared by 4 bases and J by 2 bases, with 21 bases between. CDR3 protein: CASSVTRGGAHNYGYTF. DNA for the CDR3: TGTGCCAGCAGCGTGACCCGGGGAGGGGCCCACAACTATGGCTACACCTTC.

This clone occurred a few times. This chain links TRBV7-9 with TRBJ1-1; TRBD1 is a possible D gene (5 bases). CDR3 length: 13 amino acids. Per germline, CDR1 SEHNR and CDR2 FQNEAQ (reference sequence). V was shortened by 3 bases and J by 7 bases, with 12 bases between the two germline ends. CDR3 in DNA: TGTGCCAGCAGCTTCCCTGGGGGGAGTGAAGCTTTCTTT. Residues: CASSFPGGSEAFF.

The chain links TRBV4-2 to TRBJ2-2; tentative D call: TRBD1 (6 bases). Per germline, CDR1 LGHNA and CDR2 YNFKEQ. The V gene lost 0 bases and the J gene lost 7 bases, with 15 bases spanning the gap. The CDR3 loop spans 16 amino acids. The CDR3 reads CASSQDRGGRGGELFF. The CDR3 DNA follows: TGTGCCAGCAGCCAAGATCGAGGGGGTCGGGGCGGGGAGCTGTTTTTT.

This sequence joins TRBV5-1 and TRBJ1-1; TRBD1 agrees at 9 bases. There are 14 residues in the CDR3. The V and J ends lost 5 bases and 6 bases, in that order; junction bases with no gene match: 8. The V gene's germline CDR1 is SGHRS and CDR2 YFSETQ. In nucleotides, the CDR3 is TGCGCCAGCAGTTTCACAGGGGGCGAGGCTGAAGCTTTCTTT. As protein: CASSFTGGEAEAFF.

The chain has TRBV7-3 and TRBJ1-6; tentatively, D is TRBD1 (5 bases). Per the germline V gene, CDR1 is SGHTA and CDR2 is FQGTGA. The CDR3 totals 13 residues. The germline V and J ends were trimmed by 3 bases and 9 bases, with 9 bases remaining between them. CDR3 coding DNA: TGTGCCAGCAGCTTGGGGCTGTCTTCACCCCTCCACTTT. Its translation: CASSLGLSSPLHF.

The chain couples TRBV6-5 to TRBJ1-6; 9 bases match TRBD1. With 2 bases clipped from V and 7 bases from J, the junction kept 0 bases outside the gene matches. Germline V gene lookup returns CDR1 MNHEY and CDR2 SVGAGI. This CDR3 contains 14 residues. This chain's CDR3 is CASSYGTGNSPLHF. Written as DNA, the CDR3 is TGTGCCAGCAGTTACGGGACAGGGAATTCACCCCTCCACTTT.

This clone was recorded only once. The CDR3: CATQSDRNTEAFF. DNA for the CDR3: TGTGCCACCCAATCGGACAGGAACACTGAAGCTTTCTTT. The V gene is TRBV2, the J gene TRBJ1-1; a weak D match, TRBD1 (6 bases). V was clipped by 10 bases and J by 1 base, with 13 bases between them. The germline CDR1 and CDR2 sequences are SNHLY and FYNNEI. This CDR3 has 13 residues.

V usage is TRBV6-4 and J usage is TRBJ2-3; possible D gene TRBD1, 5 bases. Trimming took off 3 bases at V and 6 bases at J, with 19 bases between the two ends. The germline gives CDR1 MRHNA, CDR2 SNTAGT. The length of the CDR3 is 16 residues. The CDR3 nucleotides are TGTGCCAGCAGTGATATGGCAGGGTTCCCAGTTGATACGCAGTATTTT. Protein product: CASSDMAGFPVDTQYF.

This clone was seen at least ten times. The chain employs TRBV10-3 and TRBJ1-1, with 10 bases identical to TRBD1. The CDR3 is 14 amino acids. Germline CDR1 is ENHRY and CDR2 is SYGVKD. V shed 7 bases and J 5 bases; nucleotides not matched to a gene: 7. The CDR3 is CAITTGGAGTEAFF. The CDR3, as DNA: TGTGCCATCACGACAGGGGGCGCTGGGACTGAAGCTTTCTTT.

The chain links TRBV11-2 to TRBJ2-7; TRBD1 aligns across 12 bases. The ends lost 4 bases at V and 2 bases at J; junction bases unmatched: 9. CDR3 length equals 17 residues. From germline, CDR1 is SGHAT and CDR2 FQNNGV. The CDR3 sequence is CASSSRDRGQYTYEQYF. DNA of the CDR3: TGTGCCAGCAGCTCAAGGGACAGGGGGCAATACACCTACGAGCAGTACTTC.

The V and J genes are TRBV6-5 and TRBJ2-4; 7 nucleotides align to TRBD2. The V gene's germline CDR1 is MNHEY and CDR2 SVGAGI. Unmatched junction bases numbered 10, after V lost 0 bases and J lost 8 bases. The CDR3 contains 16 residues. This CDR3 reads CASSYSNSGGLDIQYF. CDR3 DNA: TGTGCCAGCAGTTACTCGAACTCGGGGGGACTGGACATTCAGTACTTC.

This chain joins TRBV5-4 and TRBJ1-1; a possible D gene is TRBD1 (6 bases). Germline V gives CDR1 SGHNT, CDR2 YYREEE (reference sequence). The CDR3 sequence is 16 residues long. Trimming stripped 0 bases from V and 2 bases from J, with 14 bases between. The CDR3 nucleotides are TGTGCCAGCAGCTTGGGAGTCTTGGACAGAAACACTGAAGCTTTCTTT. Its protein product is CASSLGVLDRNTEAFF.

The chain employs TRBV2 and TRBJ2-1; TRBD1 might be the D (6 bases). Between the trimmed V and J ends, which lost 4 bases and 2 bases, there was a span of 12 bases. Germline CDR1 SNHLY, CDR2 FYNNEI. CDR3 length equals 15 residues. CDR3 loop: CASSAQGPPYNEQFF. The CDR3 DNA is TGTGCCAGCAGTGCACAGGGACCCCCCTACAATGAGCAGTTCTTC.

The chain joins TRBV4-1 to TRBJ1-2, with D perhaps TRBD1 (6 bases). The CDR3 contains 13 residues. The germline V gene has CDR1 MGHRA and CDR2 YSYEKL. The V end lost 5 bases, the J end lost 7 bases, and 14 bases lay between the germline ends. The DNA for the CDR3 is TGCGCCAGCAGCAGTGCGGGGGCGGGTGGCTACACCTTC. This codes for CASSSAGAGGYTF.

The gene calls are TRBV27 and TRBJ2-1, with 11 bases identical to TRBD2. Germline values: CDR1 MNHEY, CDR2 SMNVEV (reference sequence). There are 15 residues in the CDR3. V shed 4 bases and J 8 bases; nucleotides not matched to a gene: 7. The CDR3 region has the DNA TGTGCCAGCAGTTCTATAGCGGGAGGGATCCATGAGCAGTTCTTC. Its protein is CASSSIAGGIHEQFF.

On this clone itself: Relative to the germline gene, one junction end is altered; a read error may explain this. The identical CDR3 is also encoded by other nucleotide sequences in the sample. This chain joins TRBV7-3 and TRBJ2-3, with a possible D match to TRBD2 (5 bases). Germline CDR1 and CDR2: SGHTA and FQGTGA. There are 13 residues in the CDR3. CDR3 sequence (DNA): TGTGCCAGTAGCTTCCAGGAGGACTATACGCAGTATTTT. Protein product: CASSFQEDYTQYF.

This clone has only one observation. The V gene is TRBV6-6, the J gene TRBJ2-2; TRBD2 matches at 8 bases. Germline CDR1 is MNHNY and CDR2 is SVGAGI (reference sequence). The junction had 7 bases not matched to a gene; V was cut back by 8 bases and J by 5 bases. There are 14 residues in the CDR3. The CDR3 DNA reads TGTGCCAGCTCCCAACGCGGGAGGACCGGGGAGCTGTTTTTT. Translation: CASSQRGRTGELFF.

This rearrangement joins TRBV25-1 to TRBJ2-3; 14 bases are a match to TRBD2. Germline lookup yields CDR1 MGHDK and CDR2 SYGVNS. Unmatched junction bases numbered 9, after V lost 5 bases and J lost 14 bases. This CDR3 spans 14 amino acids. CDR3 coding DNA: TGTGCCAGCAGTTCCGGGACTAGCGGGAGATTTGCGTATTTT. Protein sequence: CASSSGTSGRFAYF.